A single sample is the source of the 14 T cell receptor beta chains below, sequenced in a study of blood T cell repertoires in COVID-19. Generated by immunoSEQ multiplex PCR, the TCRdb table keeps only in-frame clones and is missing some. The sample carries over 450,000 clones, approximately 92% recorded once. Sequenced input: peripheral blood. The receptors derive from a man aged 18-30 years with COVID-19, enrolled during active disease.

This clone was observed once. This chain connects TRBV6-6 to TRBJ2-5; D perhaps matches TRBD2 (6 bases). The CDR3 spans 16 residues. The germline V and J ends were trimmed by 0 bases and 0 bases, with 11 bases remaining between them. Germline V gene data show CDR1 as MNHNY and CDR2 as SVGAGI (reference sequence). CDR3 loop: CASSYSSRGYQETQYF. The CDR3 coding sequence is TGTGCCAGCAGTTACTCGAGTCGGGGGTACCAAGAGACCCAGTACTTC.

The chain has TRBV5-4 and TRBJ2-7; TRBD2 might be the D (6 bases). The CDR3 is 16 amino acids. Germline V gene sequence: CDR1 SGHNT, CDR2 YYREEE (reference sequence). The V end lost 3 bases, the J end lost 0 bases, and 16 bases lay between the germline ends. CDR3 region: CASSWGGTRSSYEQYF. CDR3 bases: TGTGCCAGCAGCTGGGGAGGTACTAGGAGCTCCTACGAGCAGTACTTC.

The chain joins TRBV5-4 to TRBJ1-2; D ambiguous. Germline-derived CDR1 and CDR2 are SGHNT and YYREEE (reference sequence). This CDR3 is 12 amino acids long. V dropped 0 bases and J dropped 7 bases, with 7 bases sitting between them. The CDR3: CASSLARGGYTF. CDR3 DNA sequence: TGTGCCAGCAGCTTGGCCCGGGGTGGCTACACCTTC.

Concerning this clone: This could be a read error, since a much larger clone is one nucleotide away. The CDR3 bases are TGTGCCAGCAGCTTAGGGCGGACCTACGAGCAGTACTTC. Translation: CASSLGRTYEQYF. The chain joins TRBV13 to TRBJ2-7, with no clear D. The CDR3 is 13 residues long. CDR1 PRHDT and CDR2 FYEKMQ come from the germline V gene (reference sequence). With 0 bases removed from V and 2 bases from J, the gap between germline ends came to 5 bases. The whole variable domain, filled in from reference TRBV13 and TRBJ2-7, reads AAGVIQSPRHLIKEKRETATLKCYPIPRHDTVYWYQQGPGQDPQFLISFYEKMQSDKGSIPDRFSAQQFSDYHSELNMSSLELGDSALYFCASSLGRTYEQYFGPGTRLTVT.

For the CDR3, the DNA is TGTGCCAGCAGCGTAGCTGTTAGGGGGCCGAGCACTGAAGCTTTCTTT. Translating gives CASSVAVRGPSTEAFF. This chain links TRBV9 with TRBJ1-1; 7 nucleotides line up with TRBD1. With 0 bases clipped from V and 4 bases from J, the junction kept 9 bases outside the gene matches. Germline-derived CDR1 and CDR2 are SGDLS and YYNGEE. This CDR3 has 16 residues.

V and J are TRBV3-1 (or the pseudogene TRBV3-2) and TRBJ2-1, with D tentatively TRBD1 (6 bases). Germline lookup yields CDR1 LGHDT and CDR2 YNNKEL (reference sequence). Deletions cut 0 bases from V and 0 bases from J, with 15 bases between. The CDR3 is 18 amino acids. CDR3 sequence reads: CASSQDSGTPSSYNEQFF. CDR3 sequence (DNA): TGTGCCAGCAGCCAAGATTCCGGGACACCCAGCTCCTACAATGAGCAGTTCTTC.

This clone was picked up a small number of times. The V call is TRBV6-1, the J call TRBJ2-1, with TRBD1 matching 7 bases. The length of the CDR3 is 15 residues. Germline CDR1 MNHNS, CDR2 SASEGT. Trimming removed 1 base from V and 2 bases from J; junction bases left unmatched: 2. In nucleotides, the CDR3 is TGTGCCAGCAGTGAAGGGACAGGAACCTACAATGAGCAGTTCTTC. Translation: CASSEGTGTYNEQFF.

The V call is TRBV5-1, the J call TRBJ1-1; TRBD1 matches 11 bases. Trimming at V came to 4 bases and at J to 0 bases, leaving 5 bases not matched to a gene. Germline CDR1 SGHRS, CDR2 YFSETQ. The length of the CDR3 is 16 residues. CDR3 bases: TGCGCCAGCAGCCCGCGGACAGGGGGCGTGAACACTGAAGCTTTCTTT. Amino acid sequence: CASSPRTGGVNTEAFF.

This clone was observed a few times. The V and J genes are TRBV6-6 and TRBJ2-7; D remains unclear. With 4 bases removed from V and 6 bases from J, the gap between germline ends came to 10 bases. CDR3 length equals 12 residues. The germline gives CDR1 MNHNY, CDR2 SVGAGI (reference sequence). The CDR3 region has the DNA TGTGCCAGCAGTTCACAGTCTGTCGAGCAGTACTTC. It is translated as CASSSQSVEQYF.

The rearrangement links TRBV6-6 to TRBJ1-5, with 9 bases matching TRBD1. This CDR3 is 16 amino acids long. V trimming: 2 bases; J trimming: 2 bases; junction bases outside the gene matches: 4. Germline CDR1 MNHNY, CDR2 SVGAGI (reference sequence). The DNA for the CDR3 is TGTGCCAGCAGTTACCAACAGGGGGCGGGCAATCAGCCCCAGCATTTT. This encodes CASSYQQGAGNQPQHF.

V gene TRBV19 combines with J gene TRBJ1-6; D is possibly TRBD1 (5 bases). Between the trimmed V and J ends, which lost 6 bases and 4 bases, there was a span of 16 bases. The V gene's germline CDR1 is LNHDA and CDR2 SQIVND (reference sequence). The CDR3 has 16 residues. In DNA, the CDR3 is TGTGCCAGTAGCCACCGCCAGGGAGGGTATAATTCACCCCTCCACTTT. The encoded protein is CASSHRQGGYNSPLHF.

This clone was seen more than once but under ten times. The rearrangement links TRBV3-1 (or the pseudogene TRBV3-2) to TRBJ1-1; 7 bases are shared with TRBD1. CDR3 size: 14 residues. Germline-derived CDR1 and CDR2 are LGHDT and YNNKEL (reference sequence). After removal of 5 bases from V and 4 bases from J, the junction contained 7 bases not matched to a gene. CDR3 bases: TGTGCCAGCAGCTCCCGGGACAGCTCCACTGAAGCTTTCTTT. As protein: CASSSRDSSTEAFF.

The V gene is TRBV27, the J gene TRBJ1-2, with D possibly TRBD1 on 6 matching bases. This CDR3 has 15 residues. CDR1 and CDR2 from the germline V gene are MNHEY and SMNVEV (reference sequence). The V gene lost 7 bases and the J gene lost 6 bases, with 21 bases spanning the gap. The CDR3: CASNALGGAEDGYTF. The CDR3 bases are TGTGCCAGCAACGCCCTCGGGGGGGCAGAAGATGGCTACACCTTC.

The chain recombines TRBV5-1 with TRBJ2-6; D remains unclear. The V and J ends lost 1 base and 0 bases respectively, with 5 bases between them. Germline V gives CDR1 SGHRS, CDR2 YFSETQ. The CDR3 is made up of 15 amino acids. Here the CDR3 reads CASSLLASGANVLTF. The CDR3 bases are TGCGCCAGCAGCTTGTTGGCCTCTGGGGCCAACGTCCTGACTTTC.